Sequencing of this T cell receptor (beta chain) was carried out in a study of vaccination and CD4 T cells after COVID-19. In the study overall: The study drew post-COVID samples a median around 92 days after diagnosis (range 35 to 161). Overlapping spike peptides of SARS-CoV-2, HCoV-NL63, HCoV-OC43 and HCoV-229E were used, and cells were stimulated with them.

Treatment denoted: 10-day PBMC culture with coronavirus spike peptide pools or control peptides (ViraFEST assay). Cultured CD4+ T-cell DNA underwent Oncomine TCR Beta short-read sequencing. Each CDR3 protein gets one entry after TCRdb re-called the PCR reads with MiXCR. The profile shows 8,500 to 13,000 distinct CDR3 sequences, 55% to 70% of them singletons. As to this clonotype: Antigen unknown.

CDR1 is LGHNA, CDR2 YNFKEQ, per germline. The CDR3 has 17 residues. Losses at the gene ends were 5 bases for V and 3 bases for J; bases not matched to a gene: 11. This TCR derives from a human donor who had recovered from COVID-19. The gene calls are TRBV4-2 and TRBJ2-3; 10 bases are a match to TRBD1. Sample: CD4+ T cells from blood, cultured in vitro. Here the CDR3 reads CASSSRDRGRGTDTQYF. The CDR3 nucleotides are TGTGCCAGCAGCAGCCGGGACAGGGGACGGGGTACAGATACGCAGTATTTT.